This T cell receptor beta chain appears in the sequencing data of a study of molecular identifiers for immune sequencing clone quantification. Study conclusions and caveats: Clone sizes that are highly expanded could be underestimated when identical TCR molecules share a barcode. More than 850,000 naive cells reportedly did not prevent detection of spiked Jurkat TCR RNA from one cell. Under 1% of molecules in naive cells, but over 97% of effector molecules, belonged to clones above 20 RNA copies.

One entry per CDR3 protein results from TCRdb running MiXCR on the PCR reads. The sample lists 15,000 to 20,000 distinct CDR3 sequences, 20% to 25% occurring once. In this sample, this clonotype turned up many times. The antigen is not known. Naive CD8 T cells were sorted, and the gate applied was CD8+CD4-CCR7+CD45RA+. The CDR3 extends over 15 amino acids. Germline V lookup: CDR1 LGHDT, CDR2 YNNKEL (reference sequence). Between the trimmed V and J ends, which lost 1 base and 1 base, there was a span of 11 bases. The chain links TRBV3-1 to TRBJ2-7; D is perhaps TRBD1 (5 bases). The sequencing input was naive CD8+ T cells from blood, with Jurkat cell RNA spiked in. Subset specified: FACS-sorted CD8+CD4-CCR7+CD45RA+ naive T cells. This TCR was recovered from a human donor in good health. Some libraries in this study had Jurkat cell RNA spiked in. CDR3 coding DNA: TGTGCCAGCAGCCAAGGGCCAGGGTGGTCCTACGAGCAGTACTTC. It codes for CASSQGPGWSYEQYF.